This TCR beta chain was captured by sequencing in a study of PD-L1 blockade in urothelial cancer. At the level of the study: Chemotherapy regimens numbering 0 to 3 had been given to patients. A median blood sample held roughly 150,000 T cells and about 83,000 unique TCRs.

Only in-frame clones appear in the TCRdb table, and some are missing; sequencing was by immunoSEQ multiplex PCR. The sample yields some 110,000 clones, around 89% seen once. This CDR3 has 15 amino acids. Germline trimming cut 4 bases from V and 5 bases from J; bases unmatched to any gene: 8. CDR1 LNHDA and CDR2 SQIVND come from the germline V gene (reference sequence). The time point was: peripheral blood 6 weeks after treatment start. Diagnoses among patients were locally advanced or metastatic urothelial carcinoma. The chain couples TRBV19 to TRBJ2-5; TRBD1 matches 9 bases. This clonotype originated in a man in his 60s with urothelial cancer. The sample was PBMCs, taken around atezolizumab (anti-PD-L1) treatment. CDR3 bases: TGTGCCAGTAGTACCCTGATGACAGGGGGGGAGACCCAGTACTTC. Translating it yields CASSTLMTGGETQYF. The full variable domain, in which reference TRBV19 and TRBJ2-5 provide the parts outside the CDR3, is DGGITQSPKYLFRKEGQNVTLSCEQNLNHDAMYWYRQDPGQGLRLIYYSQIVNDFQKGDIAEGYSVSREKKESFPLTVTSAQKNPTAFYLCASSTLMTGGETQYFGPGTRLLVL.